These 29 T cell receptor beta chains came from one sample sequenced in a study of early T cells in non-severe SARS-CoV-2 infection. One entry per CDR3 protein, called by TCRdb with MiXCR from the 5' RACE reads. This repertoire shows 65,000 to 75,000 distinct CDR3 sequences, 4.6% found once; its top ten account for about 3.6%. Sequenced here: whole blood, sampled at baseline. These receptor sequences come from an adult who was a healthcare worker with PCR-confirmed SARS-CoV-2 infection or an uninfected control (not recorded which). The donor label of this sample is uncertain.

In its sample, this clonotype was seen many times. This chain links TRBV7-8 with TRBJ1-5; weak D call: TRBD1 (6 bases). Germline CDR1 SGHVS, CDR2 FQNEAQ. V was pared by 3 bases and J by 5 bases, with 11 bases between. The CDR3 totals 14 residues. CDR3 region: CASSFTGGDQPQHF. The DNA for the CDR3 is TGTGCCAGCAGCTTCACTGGGGGCGATCAGCCCCAGCATTTT.

This clonotype was found a few times. This chain connects TRBV11-2 to TRBJ2-2; 8 bases agree with TRBD1. This CDR3 is built from 17 residues. J lost 5 bases, V lost 2 bases, and 10 bases had no gene match. Germline CDR1 reads SGHAT; CDR2 reads FQNNGV. As DNA, the CDR3 is TGTGCCAGCAGCTTACCCGGACAGGGCGGTTTGACCGGGGAGCTGTTTTTT. Residues: CASSLPGQGGLTGELFF. Variable domain in full (rest from reference TRBV11-2 and TRBJ2-2): EAGVAQSPRYKIIEKRQSVAFWCNPISGHATLYWYQQILGQGPKLLIQFQNNGVVDDSQLPKDRFSAERLKGVDSTLKIQPAKLEDSAVYLCASSLPGQGGLTGELFFGEGSRLTVL.

The rearrangement joins TRBV9 to TRBJ2-1; TRBD2 might be the D (6 bases). The CDR3 contains 15 residues. The germline V gene encodes CDR1 SGDLS and CDR2 YYNGEE. Trimming removed 0 bases at V and 7 bases at J, with 14 bases between. The CDR3, as DNA: TGTGCCAGCAGCGTAGGTCTGGGACTGCAAAATGAGCAGTTCTTC. Translated: CASSVGLGLQNEQFF.

The V call is TRBV7-9, the J call TRBJ1-6; TRBD1 might be the D (6 bases). CDR1 and CDR2 from the germline V gene are SEHNR and FQNEAQ (reference sequence). V was cut by 0 bases and J by 9 bases, with 12 bases left in between. This CDR3 contains 15 residues. The CDR3 bases are TGTGCCAGCAGCTTAGCGGCACAGGGAGGTTCACCCCTCCACTTT. As protein: CASSLAAQGGSPLHF.

There are many counts of this clonotype. One junction end disagrees with the germline gene, perhaps due to a read error. J is TRBJ1-2 and V is TRBV20-1; 10 bases line up with TRBD1. The CDR3 loop spans 15 amino acids. CDR1 DFQATT and CDR2 SNEGSKA come from the germline V gene (reference sequence). In nucleotides, the CDR3 is TGCAGTGCTCTCTATATGACAGGGGGCCCCGAACGGAGTCGCTTC. This gives the protein CSALYMTGGPERSRF.

This clonotype was seen many times. The chain is built from TRBV4-1 and TRBJ1-1; D is uncertain. The CDR3 totals 16 residues. From germline, CDR1 is MGHRA and CDR2 YSYEKL. The germline V and J ends were trimmed by 6 bases and 0 bases, with 17 bases remaining between them. The CDR3 sequence is CASRLMDGVLNTEAFF. The CDR3 nucleotides read TGCGCCAGCAGGCTAATGGACGGGGTTTTGAACACTGAAGCTTTCTTT.

The rearrangement uses TRBV11-1 and TRBJ1-6; D not resolved. This CDR3 is 13 amino acids long. The V end was cut by 4 bases, the J end by 10 bases, with 11 bases between. Germline CDR1 reads SGHAT; CDR2 reads FQDESV (reference sequence). The CDR3 DNA reads TGTGCCAGCAGCTACGGGTCACCCTCACCCCTCCACTTT. Protein product: CASSYGSPSPLHF.

This clonotype was detected a few times. The V call is TRBV11-2, the J call TRBJ1-2; D uncertain. The germline V gene has CDR1 SGHAT and CDR2 FQNNGV. Trimming cost V 4 bases and J 2 bases, with 14 bases left between them. The CDR3 has 15 amino acids. The CDR3: CASSSTGGFNYGYTF. The DNA of the CDR3 is TGTGCCAGCAGCTCCACTGGAGGATTCAACTATGGCTACACCTTC.

The V gene is TRBV9, the J gene TRBJ2-5; D gene unclear. V lost 0 bases and J 4 bases, leaving 10 bases between the germline ends. Germline V gene data show CDR1 as SGDLS and CDR2 as YYNGEE. There are 14 residues in the CDR3. CDR3 nucleotides: TGTGCCAGCAGCGTAGCCGCACCACCAGAGACCCAGTACTTC. Protein product: CASSVAAPPETQYF.

This clonotype was observed at least ten times. V is TRBV7-8 and J is TRBJ2-1; D not certain. The germline V gene encodes CDR1 SGHVS and CDR2 FQNEAQ. This CDR3 has 13 amino acids. V gave up 5 bases and J gave up 9 bases, with 14 bases separating them. CDR3 residues: CASSPVVAGEQFF. The CDR3 nucleotides read TGTGCCAGCAGCCCAGTGGTAGCCGGTGAGCAGTTCTTC.

This clonotype was counted a few times. This chain joins TRBV4-3 and TRBJ2-7, with D maybe TRBD2 (5 bases). V was shortened by 3 bases and J by 3 bases, with 15 bases between the two germline ends. Germline CDR1 reads LGHNA; CDR2 reads YSLEER. The CDR3 runs 15 residues. This chain's CDR3 is CASSHQRTGGYEQYF. Here the CDR3 DNA reads TGCGCCAGCAGCCACCAGAGGACTGGAGGCTACGAGCAGTACTTC.

This clonotype was observed at least ten times. V and J are TRBV7-8 and TRBJ2-7; 13 bases fit TRBD2. The CDR3 covers 18 residues. With 0 bases clipped from V and 2 bases from J, the junction kept 7 bases outside the gene matches. From germline, CDR1 is SGHVS and CDR2 FQNEAQ. The CDR3 is CASSLAGAGLAGTYEQYF. The CDR3 DNA follows: TGTGCCAGCAGCTTAGCGGGCGCGGGACTAGCGGGGACCTACGAGCAGTACTTC.

This clonotype showed up many times. J is TRBJ1-5 and V is TRBV19, with D hard to call. The V gene's germline CDR1 is LNHDA and CDR2 SQIVND (reference sequence). Trimming took off 7 bases at V and 11 bases at J, with 24 bases between the two ends. There are 15 residues in the CDR3. The CDR3 loop is CASTPDAGPSRTQHF. CDR3 in DNA: TGTGCCAGTACTCCGGATGCCGGTCCCTCAAGGACCCAGCATTTT.

Note on this clonotype: A much larger clone differs by one base, so this may be a read error. The rearrangement uses TRBV10-3 and TRBJ2-1; D is unresolved. Germline CDR1 is ENHRY and CDR2 is SYGVKD. With 4 bases removed from V and 6 bases from J, the gap between germline ends came to 19 bases. The CDR3 is 16 residues long. CDR3 residues: CAISASEAANRNEQFF. The CDR3 DNA reads as TGTGCCATCAGTGCAAGTGAAGCAGCTAACCGCAATGAGCAGTTCTTC.

In its sample, this clonotype was seen a few times. The chain employs TRBV5-1 and TRBJ2-3; perhaps TRBD1 as D (5 bases). Germline CDR1 and CDR2: SGHRS and YFSETQ. V lost 0 bases to trimming and J lost 2 bases, with 7 bases between them. CDR3 size: 14 residues. Here the CDR3 reads CASSLGQLTDTQYF. The CDR3 DNA reads TGCGCCAGCAGCTTGGGACAGCTCACAGATACGCAGTATTTT.

The table lists this clonotype with many counts. The chain carries TRBV12-3 or TRBV12-4 and TRBJ1-4, with TRBD1 identical over 8 bases. V shed 3 bases and J 7 bases; nucleotides not matched to a gene: 4. The CDR3 consists of 14 residues. CDR3 in amino acids: CASSFQGAGEKLFF. The CDR3, as DNA: TGTGCCAGCAGTTTCCAGGGGGCTGGTGAAAAACTGTTTTTT.

This clonotype has a count of ten or more. The CDR3 nucleotides read TGTGCCAGCAGCTTTAACTCGGGCGGGGGCTACGAGCAGTACTTC. This encodes CASSFNSGGGYEQYF. The genes are TRBV7-3 and TRBJ2-7, with 7 nucleotides matching TRBD2. Germline CDR1 SGHTA, CDR2 FQGTGA. Trimming at V came to 3 bases and at J to 3 bases, leaving 8 bases not matched to a gene. The CDR3 has 15 residues.

The rearrangement uses TRBV11-2 and TRBJ2-6; D uncertain. The CDR3 length is 17 residues. V was pared by 6 bases and J by 0 bases, with 15 bases between. Germline V gene data show CDR1 as SGHAT and CDR2 as FQNNGV. The CDR3 nucleotides are TGTGCCAGCAGGTTGCGGACGGAACACTCTGGGGCCAACGTCCTGACTTTC. It yields the protein CASRLRTEHSGANVLTF.

This clonotype has ten or more counts. The V gene is TRBV6-2 or TRBV6-3, the J gene TRBJ1-1, with 10 bases identical to TRBD1. The CDR3 loop spans 15 amino acids. Germline V lookup: CDR1 MNHEY, CDR2 SVGEGT. V was pared by 0 bases and J by 3 bases, with 1 base of the junction left unmatched. CDR3 nucleotide sequence: TGTGCCAGCAGTTACTCCGGGACAGGGGACACTGAAGCTTTCTTT. Protein: CASSYSGTGDTEAFF.

This clonotype appeared a few times. The chain combines TRBV24-1 with TRBJ1-1, with TRBD1 matching 8 bases. V was pared by 3 bases and J by 1 base, with 6 bases of the junction left unmatched. Germline CDR1 reads KGHDR; CDR2 reads SFDVKD. The CDR3 consists of 16 residues. The CDR3 sequence is CATSDPHRGANTEAFF. Here the CDR3 DNA reads TGTGCCACCAGTGATCCTCACAGGGGGGCGAACACTGAAGCTTTCTTT.

There are a few counts of this clonotype. The V call is TRBV11-2, the J call TRBJ2-7; D unclear. CDR3 size: 15 residues. V was clipped by 2 bases and J by 0 bases, with 11 bases between them. Germline CDR1 is SGHAT and CDR2 is FQNNGV. The CDR3 sequence: CASSLTVDGSYEQYF. In DNA form, the CDR3 reads TGTGCCAGCAGCTTAACGGTCGACGGCTCCTACGAGCAGTACTTC.

This clonotype has more than one count but fewer than ten. V gene TRBV5-5 combines with J gene TRBJ1-4; D perhaps matches TRBD1 (5 bases). The CDR3 totals 17 residues. CDR1 and CDR2 (germline): SGHKS, YYEKEE (reference sequence). The ends were cut back, 6 bases at V and 0 bases at J, with 18 bases in the middle. DNA for the CDR3: TGTGCCAGCACCCTCTGGGGGGAAATTGCAACTAATGAAAAACTGTTTTTT. This encodes CASTLWGEIATNEKLFF.

This clonotype was found many times. J is TRBJ2-3 and V is TRBV5-8; D call uncertain. The germline gives CDR1 SGHTS, CDR2 YDEGEE. The V end was cut by 4 bases, the J end by 6 bases, with 9 bases between. CDR3 size: 12 residues. CDR3 coding DNA: TGTGCCAGCAGCCGACTGGAGGATACGCAGTATTTT. Protein: CASSRLEDTQYF.

The sample holds many counts of this clonotype. The genes are TRBV7-2 and TRBJ2-6; no definite D call. The germline CDR1 and CDR2 sequences are SGHTA and FQGNSA. This CDR3 is 18 amino acids long. The ends were cut back, 1 base at V and 0 bases at J, with 13 bases in the middle. CDR3 DNA: TGTGCCAGCAGCTTAGTTCTCTACACCAGCTCTGGGGCCAACGTCCTGACTTTC. Translating gives CASSLVLYTSSGANVLTF.

The chain joins TRBV6-5 to TRBJ2-5; 9 bases map to TRBD2. CDR3 length: 16 residues. The junction had 8 bases not matched to a gene; V was cut back by 5 bases and J by 1 base. Germline assignment: CDR1 MNHEY and CDR2 SVGAGI. CDR3 loop: CASSHRSSGGQETQYF. CDR3 nucleotide sequence: TGTGCCAGCAGTCACCGGAGTAGCGGGGGCCAAGAGACCCAGTACTTC.

Many counts were recorded for this clonotype. The chain recombines TRBV5-1 with TRBJ1-2; TRBD1 aligns across 7 bases. Trimming removed 4 bases from V and 7 bases from J; junction bases left unmatched: 4. Germline values: CDR1 SGHRS, CDR2 YFSETQ. This CDR3 spans 12 amino acids. The CDR3: CASSPTGSGYTF. For the CDR3, the DNA is TGCGCCAGCAGCCCGACAGGGAGTGGCTACACCTTC.

The table lists this clonotype with a few counts. The V gene is TRBV6-1, the J gene TRBJ2-7; D is possibly TRBD2 (7 bases). V lost 6 bases and J lost 7, with 16 bases in between. Germline V gives CDR1 MNHNS, CDR2 SASEGT. This CDR3 is built from 13 residues. CDR3 nucleotides: TGTGCCAGCAGGATGGGGGGGGCTTGGGAGCAGTACTTC. Its protein is CASRMGGAWEQYF.

The CDR3 DNA reads as TGTGCCAGCTACCCTAGGGACAGGGCTTCCGGCTACACCTTC. This sequence encodes CASYPRDRASGYTF. This chain connects TRBV11-2 to TRBJ1-2, with 9 bases aligning to TRBD1. The germline CDR1 and CDR2 sequences are SGHAT and FQNNGV. The V and J ends lost 8 bases and 8 bases, in that order; junction bases with no gene match: 12. CDR3 length: 14 residues.

In its sample, this clonotype was seen many times. V is TRBV5-6 and J is TRBJ2-6; 7 bases match TRBD1. Germline CDR1 SGHDT, CDR2 YYEEEE. CDR3 size: 16 residues. After removal of 5 bases from V and 3 bases from J, the junction contained 8 bases not matched to a gene. CDR3 in amino acids: CASRNYRGGGANVLTF. In DNA, the CDR3 is TGTGCCAGCAGGAACTACAGGGGTGGTGGGGCCAACGTCCTGACTTTC.